The rows below give T cell receptor beta chains drawn from one sample of a study of blood T cell repertoires in COVID-19. Produced via immunoSEQ multiplex PCR; TCRdb's table is partial and in-frame only. The table records roughly 250,000 clones, roughly 87% of them present only once. The sample comprised peripheral blood. The receptors come from a woman younger than 45 with acute or convalescent COVID-19. Each CDR3 is given with its conserved first and last residue. The order of the fields is D gene, J gene, clone size, V gene, CDR3 DNA, CDR3 protein. The D gene is left open where the match is weak. Not all rows give a size; the values are once, few, many and, for expanded clones, a class.

D gene: -
J gene: TRBJ1-2
clone size: -
V gene: TRBV3-1/TRBV3-2
CDR3 DNA: TGTGCCAGCAGCCAGGACATCCAGGGATCTTCGTATGGCTACACCTTC
CDR3 protein: CASSQDIQGSSYGYTF

D gene: TRBD2
J gene: TRBJ2-5
clone size: -
V gene: TRBV3-1/TRBV3-2
CDR3 DNA: TGTGCCAACTCATATACTAGCGAAGAGACCCAGTACTTC
CDR3 protein: CANSYTSEETQYF

D gene: TRBD1
J gene: TRBJ2-3
clone size: -
V gene: TRBV5-1
CDR3 DNA: TGCGCCAGCAACAGGGGCCCCACAGATACGCAGTATTTT
CDR3 protein: CASNRGPTDTQYF

D gene: TRBD1
J gene: TRBJ1-2
clone size: -
V gene: TRBV5-1
CDR3 DNA: TGCGCCAGCAGCAAAGACAGGGGGGATAGCTATGGCTACACCTTC
CDR3 protein: CASSKDRGDSYGYTF

D gene: TRBD1
J gene: TRBJ1-4
clone size: -
V gene: TRBV11-2
CDR3 DNA: TGTGCCAGCACCGCGCAGGGGGTAGGAGAAAAACTGTTTTTT
CDR3 protein: CASTAQGVGEKLFF

D gene: -
J gene: TRBJ1-1
clone size: -
V gene: TRBV19
CDR3 DNA: TGTGCCAGTAGTACCGATAGACAGGTGAGAGCTGAAGCTTTCTTT
CDR3 protein: CASSTDRQVRAEAFF

D gene: -
J gene: TRBJ2-1
clone size: -
V gene: TRBV2
CDR3 DNA: TGTGCCAGCAGTGAACTGGGGCATGAGCAGTTCTTC
CDR3 protein: CASSELGHEQFF

D gene: TRBD2
J gene: TRBJ2-2
clone size: -
V gene: TRBV6-2/TRBV6-3
CDR3 DNA: TGTGCCAGCAGTTACCCCAGGACTAGCGGGAGCGTAGCCACCGGGGAGCTGTTTTTT
CDR3 protein: CASSYPRTSGSVATGELFF

D gene: TRBD2
J gene: TRBJ2-5
clone size: -
V gene: TRBV27
CDR3 DNA: TGTGCCAGCAGCGAGGCTCACCTAGCGGGAGGGCCCAGGGAGACCCAGTACTTC
CDR3 protein: CASSEAHLAGGPRETQYF

D gene: -
J gene: TRBJ2-4
clone size: -
V gene: TRBV11-3
CDR3 DNA: TGTGCCAGCAGCCAGGGGCGGCCTCGGGACATTCAGTACTTC
CDR3 protein: CASSQGRPRDIQYF

D gene: -
J gene: TRBJ1-2
clone size: -
V gene: TRBV5-6
CDR3 DNA: TGTGCCAGCAGCTACAGATTCCGACAGGTTGAGTATGGCTACACCTTC
CDR3 protein: CASSYRFRQVEYGYTF

D gene: TRBD1
J gene: TRBJ2-7
clone size: -
V gene: TRBV7-8
CDR3 DNA: TGTGCCAGCAGCGAACCCGCCGGGACAGGGGATATGTACTTC
CDR3 protein: CASSEPAGTGDMYF

D gene: -
J gene: TRBJ1-1
clone size: few
V gene: TRBV9
CDR3 DNA: TGTGCCAGCAGCGTATCCGGGACAAGGGACACTGAAGCTTTCTTT
CDR3 protein: CASSVSGTRDTEAFF

D gene: -
J gene: TRBJ1-1
clone size: -
V gene: TRBV5-1
CDR3 DNA: TGCGCCAGCAGCTTGGCCTTTAGTCGGACTGAAGCTTTCTTT
CDR3 protein: CASSLAFSRTEAFF

D gene: -
J gene: TRBJ2-5
clone size: -
V gene: TRBV10-2
CDR3 DNA: TGCGCCAGCAGTGAAGGGGCGAGGGAGACCCAGTACTTC
CDR3 protein: CASSEGARETQYF

D gene: TRBD2
J gene: TRBJ2-1
clone size: -
V gene: TRBV2
CDR3 DNA: TGTGCCACCCTAACTAGCGGGAAGCCGTTCTTC
CDR3 protein: CATLTSGKPFF

D gene: -
J gene: TRBJ1-1
clone size: -
V gene: TRBV6-1
CDR3 DNA: TGTGCCAGCAGTGAAGTATGGGACATAGCTATGGACACTGAAGCTTTCTTT
CDR3 protein: CASSEVWDIAMDTEAFF

D gene: -
J gene: TRBJ1-3
clone size: -
V gene: TRBV11-2
CDR3 DNA: TGTGCCAGCAGCCGCGGTGGTTGGGCCAGACAGGGAAACACCATATATTTT
CDR3 protein: CASSRGGWARQGNTIYF

D gene: TRBD2
J gene: TRBJ2-7
clone size: -
V gene: TRBV4-3
CDR3 DNA: TGCGCCAGCAGCCAAGAAGGGACTAGTCGCGAGCAGTACTTC
CDR3 protein: CASSQEGTSREQYF

D gene: -
J gene: TRBJ1-2
clone size: -
V gene: TRBV6-6
CDR3 DNA: TGTGCCAGCAGTTACTCAGGGCAGGGTGTTTTTGGCTACACCTTC
CDR3 protein: CASSYSGQGVFGYTF